This T cell receptor beta chain was observed in a study of T cells after yellow fever vaccination. Findings and limits, study-wide: Most primary-vaccination clones recurred post-booster (around 95% CD4, over 70% CD8).

The CDR3 consists of 15 residues. The V gene's germline CDR1 is LGHNA and CDR2 YSLEER. Trimming removed 4 bases from V and 4 bases from J; junction bases left unmatched: 6. This clonotype was observed many times. The antigen remains unidentified. The authors made TCR cDNA by 5'RACE template switching, adding a universal primer site and UMIs. One entry per CDR3 protein, called by TCRdb with MiXCR from the 5' RACE reads. Counted here are tens of thousands of distinct CDR3 sequences, around 7.7% occurring once; the ten biggest clones make up about two fifths. V and J are TRBV4-3 and TRBJ2-5, with TRBD1 matching 10 bases. This clonotype was sampled from a man aged 30 to 45 who received the YFV17D yellow fever vaccine. The sample consisted of CD8+ T cells sorted from PBMCs, taken on the day of the yellow fever booster vaccination. CDR3 in amino acids: CASSPWGTGVETQYF. In DNA, the CDR3 is TGCGCCAGCAGCCCCTGGGGGACAGGGGTAGAGACCCAGTACTTC.